This T cell receptor (beta chain) was captured by sequencing in a study of CXCR3-negative and CXCR3-positive naive CD8 T cells. Study-level points and caveats: Hydrophobicity was higher for TRB CDR3s found in CXCR3-positive naive cells than in CXCR3-negative naive cells. Fresh PBMCs went into most assays, and CXCR3 expression partly declined after cryopreservation.

About this clonotype: Its target is unknown.

Preparation of TRB cDNA libraries relied on 5' RACE carrying UMI labels. TCRdb re-called the 5' RACE reads; one entry per CDR3 protein, DNA not given. The sample table includes around 84,000 distinct CDR3 sequences. Naive CD8+ T cells showed CD45RO-CCR7+CD27+CD95-. Germline CDR1 SGHDT, CDR2 YYEEEE. This CDR3 has 14 residues. This rearrangement joins TRBV5-6 to TRBJ2-7; no DNA is available, so the TRBD1 call from TCRdb remains unchecked. The sequence was collected from a human donor in good health. Some clones in this sample may be carry-over from other donors' samples. Material: naive CXCR3+ CD8+ T cells from blood. The subset denotes: CD45RO-CCR7+CD27+CD95- naive CD8+ T cells expressing CXCR3 (TNR3+). CDR3 amino acids: CASSPREAPYEQYF.